The 30 T cell receptor beta chains listed next were all sequenced from one sample in a study of T cells in Graves' hyperthyroidism and ophthalmopathy. RNA transcripts served as the template for amplifying TCR beta CDR3 regions. First-round RT-PCR of the TCR CDR3 relied on the HTBI primer set. TCRdb passed the multiplex PCR reads through MiXCR, listing each CDR3 protein once. This table has 550,000 to 600,000 distinct CDR3 sequences, around 17% appearing once. Sequencing was performed on blood. These receptors all stem from a woman between 18 and 29 years old with Graves' hyperthyroidism.

The chain joins TRBV27 to TRBJ2-7; 13 nucleotides agree with TRBD2. This CDR3 has 16 residues. Germline loops: CDR1 MNHEY, CDR2 SMNVEV (reference sequence). V shed 3 bases and J 2 bases; nucleotides not matched to a gene: 4. The chain's CDR3 is CASSFIGTSGAYEQYF. The CDR3 DNA is TGTGCCAGCAGTTTTATAGGGACTAGCGGGGCCTACGAGCAGTACTTC.

This clonotype was seen a few times. The chain recombines TRBV6-1 with TRBJ2-5, with a weak D call TRBD2 (5 bases). This CDR3 is 12 amino acids long. Trimming pared 7 bases from V and 3 bases from J, leaving 9 bases between. Per the germline V gene, CDR1 is MNHNS and CDR2 is SASEGT. The CDR3 is CASIGSEETQYF. The CDR3, as DNA: TGTGCCAGCATCGGTAGCGAAGAGACCCAGTACTTC.

At least ten counts were recorded for this clonotype. The J gene is TRBJ1-2, the V gene TRBV9; D gene ambiguous. The CDR3 loop spans 17 amino acids. CDR1 and CDR2 (germline): SGDLS, YYNGEE. Trimming took 0 bases from V and 4 from J, leaving 19 bases between them. For the CDR3, the DNA is TGTGCCAGCAGCGTAGACGTTTTTGGCAAAACTACCTATGGCTACACCTTC. Protein: CASSVDVFGKTTYGYTF.

V and J are TRBV20-1 and TRBJ2-1; tentatively, D is TRBD1 (5 bases). Germline CDR1 DFQATT, CDR2 SNEGSKA (reference sequence). This CDR3 is 15 amino acids long. V dropped 2 bases and J dropped 0 bases, with 11 bases sitting between them. CDR3 nucleotide sequence: TGCAGTGCTAGATCTACGACAGCCTCCTACAATGAGCAGTTCTTC. It yields the protein CSARSTTASYNEQFF.

This chain uses TRBV13 with TRBJ2-1; maybe TRBD1 (5 bases). V gave up 1 base and J gave up 4 bases, with 11 bases separating them. The CDR3 runs 15 residues. Germline lookup yields CDR1 PRHDT and CDR2 FYEKMQ (reference sequence). The CDR3 spells CASSLAIRQYNEQFF. Here the CDR3 DNA reads TGTGCCAGCAGCTTAGCCATAAGACAGTACAATGAGCAGTTCTTC.

This clonotype has a handful of counts. The genes are TRBV3-1 and TRBJ2-2, with unresolved D. The germline CDR1 and CDR2 sequences are LGHDT and YNNKEL (reference sequence). This CDR3 spans 15 amino acids. Between the trimmed V and J ends, which lost 0 bases and 3 bases, there was a span of 8 bases. CDR3 bases: TGTGCCAGCAGCCAAGATGAGGTGTACACCGGGGAGCTGTTTTTT. It yields the protein CASSQDEVYTGELFF.

The table lists this clonotype with a few counts. The rearrangement uses TRBV7-2 and TRBJ2-4; the D gene is possibly TRBD1 (5 bases). The V gene's germline CDR1 is SGHTA and CDR2 FQGNSA. V shed 9 bases and J shed 2 bases, with 17 bases lying between them. This CDR3 comprises 15 residues. In nucleotides, the CDR3 is TGTGCCAGTAGTACCATACAGGATACCAAAAACATTCAGTACTTC. Its protein product is CASSTIQDTKNIQYF.

The chain uses TRBV6-2 or TRBV6-3 and TRBJ2-1, with TRBD2 matching over 8 bases. The CDR3 is 14 residues long. CDR1 is MNHEY and CDR2 is SVGEGT in the germline V gene. V dropped 2 bases and J dropped 6; count of bases not matched to a gene: 3. CDR3 residues: CASSYKRGPNEQFF. The CDR3 region has the DNA TGTGCCAGCAGTTACAAGCGGGGGCCCAATGAGCAGTTCTTC.

The V and J genes are TRBV2 and TRBJ1-2; 7 positions match TRBD1. Trimming at V came to 11 bases and at J to 5 bases, leaving 11 bases not matched to a gene. The CDR3 runs 13 residues. Per germline, CDR1 SNHLY and CDR2 FYNNEI. The CDR3, as DNA: TGTGCCTGCTCCCGGGACAGAAATTATGGCTACACCTTC. This codes for CACSRDRNYGYTF.

The CDR3 here is CATLFGDSNQPQHF. The CDR3 region has the DNA TGTGCCACATTGTTTGGGGATAGCAATCAGCCCCAGCATTTT. This chain uses TRBV28 with TRBJ1-5; the D is unclear. Trimming pared 10 bases from V and 0 bases from J, leaving 13 bases between. Germline V lookup: CDR1 MDHEN, CDR2 SYDVKM. This CDR3 comprises 14 residues.

This clonotype occurred a few times. CDR3 region: CASSPTGVNEKLFF. The CDR3 DNA sequence: TGTGCCAGCTCACCGACAGGGGTTAATGAAAAACTGTTTTTT. The chain carries TRBV18 and TRBJ1-4; 8 bases align to TRBD1. CDR3 length equals 14 residues. CDR1 is KGHSH and CDR2 is LQKENI in the germline V gene. V dropped 3 bases and J dropped 4; count of bases not matched to a gene: 1.

This clonotype was counted at least ten times. The chain couples TRBV12-3 or TRBV12-4 to TRBJ2-5; 10 bases align to TRBD2. V trimming: 5 bases; J trimming: 0 bases; junction bases outside the gene matches: 9. This CDR3 comprises 17 residues. The DNA for the CDR3 is TGTGCCAGCAGTCCCCACGGGACTAGCGCCTACCAAGAGACCCAGTACTTC. Translating gives CASSPHGTSAYQETQYF.

The table lists this clonotype with many counts. The CDR3 region has the DNA TGTGCCAGCAGTAGACTAGCGGGAGGTTCTGGGGTTAGGCAGTTCTTC. It is translated as CASSRLAGGSGVRQFF. The rearrangement uses TRBV28 and TRBJ2-1; the match to TRBD2 covers 13 bases. There are 16 residues in the CDR3. The V gene end was trimmed by 5 bases and the J gene end by 12 bases; junction bases not matched to a gene: 13. From germline, CDR1 is MDHEN and CDR2 SYDVKM.

This rearrangement joins TRBV19 to TRBJ1-6; D possibly corresponds to TRBD1 (6 bases). The CDR3 loop spans 15 amino acids. Looked up from germline, CDR1 is LNHDA and CDR2 is SQIVND (reference sequence). V was pared by 6 bases and J by 4 bases, with 13 bases between. The DNA for the CDR3 is TGTGCCAGTAGCATGGTTGGACAGTATAATTCACCCCTCCACTTT. It encodes CASSMVGQYNSPLHF.

This clonotype showed up just a few times. The rearrangement uses TRBV29-1 and TRBJ1-5; 7 bases match TRBD1. This CDR3 is built from 13 residues. After removal of 6 bases from V and 4 bases from J, the junction contained 6 bases not matched to a gene. Germline V CDR1 and CDR2: SQVTM, ANQGSEA. CDR3 in amino acids: CSVVTGVNQPQHF. DNA of the CDR3: TGCAGCGTGGTTACAGGGGTGAATCAGCCCCAGCATTTT.

This clonotype has more than one count but fewer than ten. The rearrangement joins TRBV7-9 to TRBJ2-2, with D hard to call. Deletions cut 5 bases from V and 3 bases from J, with 16 bases between. The CDR3 has 16 amino acids. The V gene's germline CDR1 is SEHNR and CDR2 FQNEAQ (reference sequence). In nucleotides, the CDR3 is TGTGCCAGCAGCCCTAGGTTGAATGAGGACACCGGGGAGCTGTTTTTT. Encoded protein: CASSPRLNEDTGELFF.

This clonotype was seen at least ten times. V gene TRBV2 combines with J gene TRBJ2-1; 7 nucleotides align to TRBD2. The V gene's germline CDR1 is SNHLY and CDR2 FYNNEI. This CDR3 spans 14 amino acids. V trimming: 2 bases; J trimming: 3 bases; junction bases outside the gene matches: 1. CDR3 region: CASSERGGYNEQFF. In nucleotides, the CDR3 is TGTGCCAGCAGTGAACGCGGGGGCTACAATGAGCAGTTCTTC.

This sequence joins TRBV15 and TRBJ1-5, with TRBD1 identical over 9 bases. There are 16 residues in the CDR3. Trimming cost V 3 bases and J 3 bases; bases outside gene matches: 6. The germline CDR1 and CDR2 sequences are LNHNV and YYDKDF (reference sequence). The CDR3 spells CATSRRTGVVNQPQHF. The CDR3 DNA is TGTGCCACCAGCAGGAGGACAGGGGTCGTCAATCAGCCCCAGCATTTT.

V is TRBV7-9 and J is TRBJ2-5; D assignment may be TRBD1 or TRBD2 (5 bases each). V lost 5 bases to trimming and J lost 2 bases, with 18 bases between them. Germline lookup yields CDR1 SEHNR and CDR2 FQNEAQ (reference sequence). CDR3 length: 16 amino acids. CDR3 sequence reads: CASSPPGGALQETQYF. CDR3 nucleotide sequence: TGTGCCAGCAGCCCCCCTGGGGGAGCTCTACAAGAGACCCAGTACTTC.

In this sample, this clonotype turned up a few times. The rearrangement links TRBV6-1 to TRBJ2-3, with 9 nucleotides matching TRBD1. This CDR3 spans 17 amino acids. Trimming took 7 bases from V and 0 from J; bases not matched to a gene: 11. Germline V gene sequence: CDR1 MNHNS, CDR2 SASEGT. The CDR3 DNA is TGTGCCAGCAACGACAGGGGGAGGGGAACTAGCACAGATACGCAGTATTTT. Amino acids: CASNDRGRGTSTDTQYF.

This clonotype turned up a few times. V gene TRBV6-1 combines with J gene TRBJ1-5; D is unresolved. Between the trimmed V and J ends, which lost 2 bases and 0 bases, there was a span of 11 bases. The CDR3 has 16 residues. CDR1 is MNHNS and CDR2 is SASEGT in the germline V gene. In nucleotides, the CDR3 is TGTGCCAGCAGTGAATTGAATAGCCTTAGCAATCAGCCCCAGCATTTT. Its translation: CASSELNSLSNQPQHF.

This clonotype was counted at least ten times. The rearrangement links TRBV28 to TRBJ2-3, with D possibly matching TRBD1 (6 bases). The CDR3 contains 15 residues. CDR1 MDHEN and CDR2 SYDVKM come from the germline V gene. Trimming took off 3 bases at V and 6 bases at J, with 16 bases between the two ends. CDR3 in DNA: TGTGCCAGCAGTTTGGGGGCCCGAAAGTCGGATACGCAGTATTTT. Its protein is CASSLGARKSDTQYF.

This clonotype has just a few counts. The chain is built from TRBV28 and TRBJ2-1, with 8 nucleotides matching TRBD1. This CDR3 comprises 16 residues. With 1 base clipped from V and 3 bases from J, the junction kept 5 bases outside the gene matches. Germline V gene lookup returns CDR1 MDHEN and CDR2 SYDVKM. The DNA of the CDR3 is TGTGCCAGCAGTTTATCCCAGGGGGCGAACTACAATGAGCAGTTCTTC. This codes for CASSLSQGANYNEQFF.

The CDR3 sequence: CASSQGSIAGWGGETQYF. CDR3 nucleotides: TGTGCCAGCAGCCAAGGGTCGATAGCGGGATGGGGAGGAGAGACCCAGTACTTC. The chain has TRBV3-1 and TRBJ2-5, with 8 positions matching TRBD2. The CDR3 sequence is 18 residues long. V shed 1 base and J 4 bases; nucleotides not matched to a gene: 14. Germline V lookup: CDR1 LGHDT, CDR2 YNNKEL (reference sequence).

This clonotype showed up just a few times. The gene calls are TRBV29-1 and TRBJ2-7; D perhaps matches TRBD2 (6 bases). V shed 6 bases and J shed 1 base, with 13 bases lying between them. Germline V gene sequence: CDR1 SQVTM, CDR2 ANQGSEA. The CDR3 has 13 residues. The CDR3 DNA sequence: TGCAGCGTGGCCGGGGACTGGTCCTACGAGCAGTACTTC. Protein: CSVAGDWSYEQYF.

This clonotype was detected ten times or more. The chain couples TRBV2 to TRBJ1-4; 7 bases are shared with TRBD1. The CDR3 consists of 15 residues. Per germline, CDR1 SNHLY and CDR2 FYNNEI. V lost 6 bases, J lost 8 bases, and 12 bases stayed unmatched. CDR3 coding DNA: TGTGCCAGCAGGCTCCCCGGGACAGAACCCGAAAAACTGTTTTTT. It yields the protein CASRLPGTEPEKLFF. Looking up the rest from reference TRBV2 and TRBJ1-4 gives the full variable domain: EPEVTQTPSHQVTQMGQEVILRCVPISNHLYFYWYRQILGQKVEFLVSFYNNEISEKSEIFDDQFSVERPDGSNFTLKIRSTKLEDSAMYFCASRLPGTEPEKLFFGSGTQLSVL.

The chain is built from TRBV12-3 or TRBV12-4 and TRBJ2-7; D is possibly TRBD1 or TRBD2 (5 bases each). V was pared by 6 bases and J by 0 bases, with 15 bases between. The CDR3 has 15 amino acids. The CDR3 DNA follows: TGTGCCAGCAGCCTCTCCGCAGGGAGCTCCTACGAGCAGTACTTC. This codes for CASSLSAGSSYEQYF.

The CDR3 is CASSLAGGGREQFF. CDR3 in DNA: TGTGCCAGCAGTTTAGCGGGCGGAGGGCGTGAGCAGTTCTTC. This chain joins TRBV12-3 or TRBV12-4 and TRBJ2-1; the D gene is possibly TRBD2 (6 bases). V shed 0 bases and J shed 9 bases, with 12 bases lying between them. This CDR3 region has 14 residues.

This clonotype was counted ten times or more. V is TRBV2 and J is TRBJ1-2; TRBD1 aligns across 9 bases. The germline CDR1 and CDR2 sequences are SNHLY and FYNNEI. The CDR3 length is 15 residues. J gave up 1 base and V 9 bases, and 9 bases lay outside the gene matches. CDR3 protein: CARTQGAPGNYGYTF. Written as DNA, the CDR3 is TGTGCCAGGACACAGGGGGCCCCGGGTAACTATGGCTACACCTTC.

The CDR3 DNA reads as TGCAGCGTTGTTACCCCCTTAGGGTACGAGCAGTACTTC. This codes for CSVVTPLGYEQYF. The chain joins TRBV29-1 to TRBJ2-7; no firm D call. The CDR3 runs 13 residues. Germline lookup yields CDR1 SQVTM and CDR2 ANQGSEA. Trimming removed 4 bases at V and 4 bases at J, with 14 bases between.